This TCR beta chain was observed in a study of T-cell memory formation after mild COVID-19. TCRdb itself ran the 5' RACE reads through MiXCR, one entry per CDR3 protein. The sample holds 150,000 to 200,000 distinct CDR3 sequences, 11% seen once. The V end lost 5 bases, the J end lost 5 bases, and 14 bases lay between the germline ends. This CDR3 has 13 amino acids. Germline-derived CDR1 and CDR2 are DFQATT and SNEGSKA (reference sequence). This sequence was found in a man between 18 and 35 years old who had mild COVID-19 (a few samples of this study predate the infection). Cell type and time point are not known. Sequenced material: PBMCs or a T cell subset sorted from them (not recorded which). This chain links TRBV20-1 with TRBJ2-3, with D unclear. CDR3 DNA sequence: TGCAGTGCTTCCCCCCTAGTGGGAGATACGCAGTATTTT. It specifies CSASPLVGDTQYF.